This T cell receptor (beta chain) is from a study of PD-L1 blockade in urothelial cancer. Synthetic analogs of TCR templates were spiked into every PCR. Sequenced by immunoSEQ multiplex PCR; TCRdb stores in-frame clones only, minus some. Of about 37,000 clones in the sample, over 75% were seen once. Germline V gene data show CDR1 as SEHNR and CDR2 as FQNEAQ (reference sequence). V dropped 0 bases and J dropped 0 bases, with 8 bases sitting between them. The CDR3 extends over 16 amino acids. Study outcomes and limitations: Below-median pretreatment blood TCR clonality was associated with improved progression-free and overall survival.

This clone appeared a single time. Its antigen remains unidentified. This receptor was taken from a man aged 60 to 69 with urothelial cancer. The material was PBMCs, obtained around atezolizumab (anti-PD-L1) treatment. V and J are TRBV7-9 and TRBJ2-2, with D uncertain. CDR3 in DNA: TGTGCCAGCAGCTTAGCGCGGTCAGCGAACACCGGGGAGCTGTTTTTT. It specifies CASSLARSANTGELFF.